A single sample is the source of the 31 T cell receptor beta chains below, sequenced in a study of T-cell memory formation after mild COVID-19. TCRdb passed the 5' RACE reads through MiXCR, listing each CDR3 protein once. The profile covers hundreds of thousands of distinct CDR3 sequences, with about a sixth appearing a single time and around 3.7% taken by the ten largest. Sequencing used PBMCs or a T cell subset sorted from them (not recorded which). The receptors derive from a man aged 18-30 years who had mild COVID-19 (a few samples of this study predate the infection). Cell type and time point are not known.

The CDR3 sequence is CASSLEAHGGTGELFF. CDR3 DNA sequence: TGTGCCAGCAGCTTAGAGGCGCACGGGGGGACCGGGGAGCTGTTTTTT. The genes are TRBV11-1 and TRBJ2-2, with 7 bases fitting TRBD2. The CDR3 length is 16 residues. The J segment lost 5 bases and the V segment lost 1 base, leaving 7 bases of the junction unmatched. In germline, CDR1 is SGHAT, CDR2 FQDESV (reference sequence).

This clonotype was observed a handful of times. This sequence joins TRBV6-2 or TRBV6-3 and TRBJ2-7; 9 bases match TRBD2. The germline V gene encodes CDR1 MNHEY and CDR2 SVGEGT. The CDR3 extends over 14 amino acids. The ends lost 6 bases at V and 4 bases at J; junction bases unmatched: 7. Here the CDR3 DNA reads TGTGCCAGCAGACCAGCGGGGGGAATATACGAGCAGTACTTC. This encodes CASRPAGGIYEQYF.

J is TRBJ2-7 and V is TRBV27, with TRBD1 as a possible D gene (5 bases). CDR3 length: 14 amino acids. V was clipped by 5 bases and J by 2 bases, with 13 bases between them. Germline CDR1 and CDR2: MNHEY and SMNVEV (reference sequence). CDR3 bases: TGTGCCAGCAGTCCGCAGGGAAGCCCCTACGAGCAGTACTTC. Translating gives CASSPQGSPYEQYF.

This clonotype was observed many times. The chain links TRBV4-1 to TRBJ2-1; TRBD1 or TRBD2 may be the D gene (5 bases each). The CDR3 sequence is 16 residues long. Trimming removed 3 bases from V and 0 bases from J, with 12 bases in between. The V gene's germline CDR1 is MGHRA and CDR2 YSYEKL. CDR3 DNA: TGCGCCAGCAGCCAGACCGGGGCGAGCTCCTACAATGAGCAGTTCTTC. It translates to CASSQTGASSYNEQFF.

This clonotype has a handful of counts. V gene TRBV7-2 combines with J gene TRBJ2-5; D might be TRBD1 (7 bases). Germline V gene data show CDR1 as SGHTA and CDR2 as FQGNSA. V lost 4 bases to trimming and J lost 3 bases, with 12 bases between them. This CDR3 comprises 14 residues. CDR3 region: CASSSRRGEETQYF. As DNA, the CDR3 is TGTGCCAGCAGCTCCCGCAGGGGGGAAGAGACCCAGTACTTC.

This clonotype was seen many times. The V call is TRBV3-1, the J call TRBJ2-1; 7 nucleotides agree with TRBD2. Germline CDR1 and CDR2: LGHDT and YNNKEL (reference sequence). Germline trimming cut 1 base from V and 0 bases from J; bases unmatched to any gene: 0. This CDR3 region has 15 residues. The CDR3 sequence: CASSQAGGSYNEQFF. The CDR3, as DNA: TGTGCCAGCAGCCAAGCGGGGGGCTCCTACAATGAGCAGTTCTTC.

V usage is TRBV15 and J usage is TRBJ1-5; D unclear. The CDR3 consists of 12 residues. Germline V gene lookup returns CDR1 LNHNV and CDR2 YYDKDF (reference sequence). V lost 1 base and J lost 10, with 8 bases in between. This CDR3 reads CATSRASRPQHF. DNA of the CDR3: TGTGCCACCAGCAGAGCCAGTCGACCCCAGCATTTT.

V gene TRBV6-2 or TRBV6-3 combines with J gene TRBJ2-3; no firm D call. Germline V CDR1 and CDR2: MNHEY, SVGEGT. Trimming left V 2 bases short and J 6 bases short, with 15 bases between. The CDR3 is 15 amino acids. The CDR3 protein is CASSYVPTQYDTQYF. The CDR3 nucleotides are TGTGCCAGCAGTTACGTACCGACCCAGTACGATACGCAGTATTTT.

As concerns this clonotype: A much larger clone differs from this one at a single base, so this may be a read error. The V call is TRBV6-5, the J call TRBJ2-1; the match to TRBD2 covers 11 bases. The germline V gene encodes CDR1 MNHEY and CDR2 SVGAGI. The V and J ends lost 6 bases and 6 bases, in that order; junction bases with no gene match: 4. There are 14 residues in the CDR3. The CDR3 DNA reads TGTGCCAGCAGACTGGGACTAGCGGTCAATGAGCAGTTCTTC. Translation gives CASRLGLAVNEQFF.

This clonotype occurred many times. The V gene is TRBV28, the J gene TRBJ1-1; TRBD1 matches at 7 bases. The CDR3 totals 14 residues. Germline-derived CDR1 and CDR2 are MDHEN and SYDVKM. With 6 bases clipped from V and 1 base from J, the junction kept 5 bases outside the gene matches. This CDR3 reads CASSLGTANTEAFF. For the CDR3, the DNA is TGTGCCAGCAGCTTGGGGACAGCGAACACTGAAGCTTTCTTT.

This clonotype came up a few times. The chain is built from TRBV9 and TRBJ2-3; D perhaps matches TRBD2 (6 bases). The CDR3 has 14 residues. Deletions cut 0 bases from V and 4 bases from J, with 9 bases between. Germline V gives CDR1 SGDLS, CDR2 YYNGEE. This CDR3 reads CASSVEQRADTQYF. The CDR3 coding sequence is TGTGCCAGCAGCGTAGAACAGCGGGCAGATACGCAGTATTTT.

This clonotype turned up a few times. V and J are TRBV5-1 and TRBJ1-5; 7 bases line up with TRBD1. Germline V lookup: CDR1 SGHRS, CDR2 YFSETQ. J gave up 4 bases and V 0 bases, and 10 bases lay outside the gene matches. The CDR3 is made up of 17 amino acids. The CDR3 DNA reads TGCGCCAGCAGCTTGGGAACCACCGGGACAGTAAATCAGCCCCAGCATTTT. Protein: CASSLGTTGTVNQPQHF.

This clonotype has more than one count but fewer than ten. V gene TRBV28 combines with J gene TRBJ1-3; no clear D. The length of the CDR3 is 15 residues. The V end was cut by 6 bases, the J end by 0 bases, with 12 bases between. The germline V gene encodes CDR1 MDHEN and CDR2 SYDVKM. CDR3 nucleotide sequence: TGTGCCAGCAGAACCGGAGACCGCTCTGGAAACACCATATATTTT. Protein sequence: CASRTGDRSGNTIYF.

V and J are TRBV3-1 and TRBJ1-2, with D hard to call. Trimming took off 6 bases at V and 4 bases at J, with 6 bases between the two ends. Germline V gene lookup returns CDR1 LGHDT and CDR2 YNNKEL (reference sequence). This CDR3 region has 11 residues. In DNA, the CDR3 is TGTGCCAGCAGAGCCGTCTATGGCTACACCTTC. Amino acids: CASRAVYGYTF.

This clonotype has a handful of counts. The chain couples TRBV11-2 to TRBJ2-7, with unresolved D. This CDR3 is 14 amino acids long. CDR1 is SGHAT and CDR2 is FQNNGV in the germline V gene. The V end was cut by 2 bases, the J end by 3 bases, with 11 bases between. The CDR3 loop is CASSLQVLGYEQYF. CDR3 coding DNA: TGTGCCAGCAGCTTACAGGTGCTTGGCTACGAGCAGTACTTC.

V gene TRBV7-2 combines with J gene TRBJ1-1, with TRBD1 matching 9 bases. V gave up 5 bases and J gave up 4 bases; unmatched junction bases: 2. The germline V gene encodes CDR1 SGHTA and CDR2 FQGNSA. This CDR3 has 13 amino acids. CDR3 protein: CASSADRGTEAFF. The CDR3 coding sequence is TGTGCCAGCAGCGCGGACAGGGGCACTGAAGCTTTCTTT.

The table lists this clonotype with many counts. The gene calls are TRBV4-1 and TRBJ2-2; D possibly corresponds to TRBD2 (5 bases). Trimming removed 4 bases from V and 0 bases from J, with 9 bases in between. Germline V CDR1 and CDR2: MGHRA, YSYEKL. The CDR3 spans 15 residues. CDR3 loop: CASSPTGSNTGELFF. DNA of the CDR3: TGCGCCAGCAGCCCAACGGGGTCGAACACCGGGGAGCTGTTTTTT.

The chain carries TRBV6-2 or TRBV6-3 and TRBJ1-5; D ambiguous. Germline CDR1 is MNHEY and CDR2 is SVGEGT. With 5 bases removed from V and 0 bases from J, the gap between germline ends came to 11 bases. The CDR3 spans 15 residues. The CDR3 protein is CASSPPRYSNQPQHF. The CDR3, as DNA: TGTGCCAGCAGTCCACCGAGGTATAGCAATCAGCCCCAGCATTTT.

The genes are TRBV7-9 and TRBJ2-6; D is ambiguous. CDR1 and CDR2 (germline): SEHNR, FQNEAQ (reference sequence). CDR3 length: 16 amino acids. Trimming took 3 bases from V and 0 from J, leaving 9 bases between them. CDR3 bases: TGTGCCAGCAGCTTGAGGCAGGACTCTGGGGCCAACGTCCTGACTTTC. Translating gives CASSLRQDSGANVLTF. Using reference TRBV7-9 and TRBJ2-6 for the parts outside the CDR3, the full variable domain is DTGVSQNPRHKITKRGQNVTFRCDPISEHNRLYWYRQTLGQGPEFLTYFQNEAQLEKSRLLSDRFSAERPKGSFSTLEIQRTEQGDSAMYLCASSLRQDSGANVLTFGAGSRLTVL.

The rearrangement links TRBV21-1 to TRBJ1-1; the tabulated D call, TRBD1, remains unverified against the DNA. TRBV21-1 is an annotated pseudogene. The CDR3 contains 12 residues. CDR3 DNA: TGTGCCAGCAGCAAGGGCGGGGGATCAGCTTTCTTT. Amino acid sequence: CASSKGGGSAFF.

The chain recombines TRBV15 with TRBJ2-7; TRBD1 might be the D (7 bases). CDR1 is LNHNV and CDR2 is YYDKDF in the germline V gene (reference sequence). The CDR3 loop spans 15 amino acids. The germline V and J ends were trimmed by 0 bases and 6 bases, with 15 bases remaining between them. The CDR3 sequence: CATSRDSQGGSEQYF. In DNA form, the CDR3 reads TGTGCCACCAGCAGAGATTCCCAGGGGGGATCCGAGCAGTACTTC.

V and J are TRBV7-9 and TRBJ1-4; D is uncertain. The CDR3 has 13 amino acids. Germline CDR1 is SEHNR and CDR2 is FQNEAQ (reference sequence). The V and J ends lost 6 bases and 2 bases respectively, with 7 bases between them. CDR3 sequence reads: CASSRETNEKLFF. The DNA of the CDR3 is TGTGCCAGCAGTAGGGAGACTAATGAAAAACTGTTTTTT. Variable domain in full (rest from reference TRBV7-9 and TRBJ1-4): DTGVSQNPRHKITKRGQNVTFRCDPISEHNRLYWYRQTLGQGPEFLTYFQNEAQLEKSRLLSDRFSAERPKGSFSTLEIQRTEQGDSAMYLCASSRETNEKLFFGSGTQLSVL.

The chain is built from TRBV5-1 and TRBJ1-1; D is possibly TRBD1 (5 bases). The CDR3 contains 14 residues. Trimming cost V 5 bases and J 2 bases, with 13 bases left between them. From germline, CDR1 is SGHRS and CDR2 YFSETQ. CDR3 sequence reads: CASRSTTANTEAFF. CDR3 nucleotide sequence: TGCGCCAGCAGGAGCACGACAGCAAACACTGAAGCTTTCTTT.

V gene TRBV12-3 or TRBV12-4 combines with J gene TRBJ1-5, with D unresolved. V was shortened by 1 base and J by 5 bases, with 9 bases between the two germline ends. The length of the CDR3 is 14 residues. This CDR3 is CASSLERTDQPQHF. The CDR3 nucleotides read TGTGCCAGCAGTTTAGAACGGACGGATCAGCCCCAGCATTTT.

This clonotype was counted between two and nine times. CDR3 amino acids: CASSVGREKTQYF. The DNA of the CDR3 is TGCGCCAGCAGCGTAGGCAGGGAAAAGACCCAGTACTTC. The chain is built from TRBV5-1 and TRBJ2-5; D might be TRBD1 (5 bases). Germline CDR1 SGHRS, CDR2 YFSETQ. Trimming removed 4 bases from V and 6 bases from J, with 13 bases in between. The CDR3 spans 13 residues.

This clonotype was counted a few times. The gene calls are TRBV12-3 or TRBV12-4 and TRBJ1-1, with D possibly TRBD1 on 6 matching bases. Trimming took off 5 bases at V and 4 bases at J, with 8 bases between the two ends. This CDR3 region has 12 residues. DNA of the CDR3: TGTGCCAGCAGTATACAGGGCACTGAAGCTTTCTTT. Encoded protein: CASSIQGTEAFF.

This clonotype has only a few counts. CDR3 in amino acids: CASSELAGVAKNIQYF. CDR3 DNA sequence: TGTGCCAGCAGCGAACTAGCGGGGGTAGCCAAAAACATTCAGTACTTC. The J gene is TRBJ2-4, the V gene TRBV7-2; 11 bases agree with TRBD2. CDR1 SGHTA and CDR2 FQGNSA come from the germline V gene. The CDR3 covers 16 residues. The V and J ends lost 5 bases and 0 bases, in that order; junction bases with no gene match: 3.

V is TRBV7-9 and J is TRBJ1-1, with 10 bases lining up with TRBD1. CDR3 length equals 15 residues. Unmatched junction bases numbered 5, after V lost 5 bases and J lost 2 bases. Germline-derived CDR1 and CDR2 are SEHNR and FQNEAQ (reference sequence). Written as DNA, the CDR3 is TGTGCCAGCAGCCACCGGGACAGGGGAAACACTGAAGCTTTCTTT. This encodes CASSHRDRGNTEAFF. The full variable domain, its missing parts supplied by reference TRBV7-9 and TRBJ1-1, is DTGVSQNPRHKITKRGQNVTFRCDPISEHNRLYWYRQTLGQGPEFLTYFQNEAQLEKSRLLSDRFSAERPKGSFSTLEIQRTEQGDSAMYLCASSHRDRGNTEAFFGQGTRLTVV.

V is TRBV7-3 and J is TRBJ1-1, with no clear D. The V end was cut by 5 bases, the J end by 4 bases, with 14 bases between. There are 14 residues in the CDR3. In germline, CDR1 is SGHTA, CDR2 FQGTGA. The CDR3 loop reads CASSASGVGTEAFF. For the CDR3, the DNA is TGTGCCAGCAGCGCCAGTGGTGTCGGCACTGAAGCTTTCTTT.

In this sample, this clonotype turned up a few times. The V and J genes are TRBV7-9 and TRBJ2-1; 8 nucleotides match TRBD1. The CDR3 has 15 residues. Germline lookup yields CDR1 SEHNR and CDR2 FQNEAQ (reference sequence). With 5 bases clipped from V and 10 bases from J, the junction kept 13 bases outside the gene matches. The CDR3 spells CASSLPGQETGEQFF. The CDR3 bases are TGTGCCAGCAGCCTACCGGGACAGGAAACAGGGGAGCAGTTCTTC.

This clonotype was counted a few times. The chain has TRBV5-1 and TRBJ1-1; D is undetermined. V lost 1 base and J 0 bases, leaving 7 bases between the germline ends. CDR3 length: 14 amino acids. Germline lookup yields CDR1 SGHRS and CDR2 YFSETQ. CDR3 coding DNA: TGCGCCAGCAGCTTGAAATGGGTGAACACTGAAGCTTTCTTT. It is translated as CASSLKWVNTEAFF.